One T cell receptor (beta chain) is described in this entry. This record belongs to a study of blood T cells in healthy people across ages. V lost 4 bases to trimming and J lost 5 bases, with 17 bases between them. The CDR3 has 16 residues. Germline-derived CDR1 and CDR2 are SGHVS and FQNEAQ. The authors ran a second PCR of about 6 to 11 cycles using a sample-barcoded 5' primer and a J-beta primer mix. TCRdb reprocessed the 5' RACE reads via MiXCR and lists one record per CDR3 protein. The data show approximately 800,000 distinct CDR3 sequences, about 25% seen once. A further study also used this sample, focusing on T cells of mothers and their children. From that second work: Researchers report slightly higher, though non-significant, overlap in related mother-child pairs than in unrelated pairs.

Material for sequencing was blood. This receptor was obtained from a boy younger than 18 in good health. The gene calls are TRBV7-8 and TRBJ1-4; D might be TRBD1 (5 bases). The CDR3 nucleotides are TGTGCCAGCAGCTCGTCTTTGGGGCCTTCAAATGAAAAACTGTTTTTT. Amino acids: CASSSSLGPSNEKLFF.